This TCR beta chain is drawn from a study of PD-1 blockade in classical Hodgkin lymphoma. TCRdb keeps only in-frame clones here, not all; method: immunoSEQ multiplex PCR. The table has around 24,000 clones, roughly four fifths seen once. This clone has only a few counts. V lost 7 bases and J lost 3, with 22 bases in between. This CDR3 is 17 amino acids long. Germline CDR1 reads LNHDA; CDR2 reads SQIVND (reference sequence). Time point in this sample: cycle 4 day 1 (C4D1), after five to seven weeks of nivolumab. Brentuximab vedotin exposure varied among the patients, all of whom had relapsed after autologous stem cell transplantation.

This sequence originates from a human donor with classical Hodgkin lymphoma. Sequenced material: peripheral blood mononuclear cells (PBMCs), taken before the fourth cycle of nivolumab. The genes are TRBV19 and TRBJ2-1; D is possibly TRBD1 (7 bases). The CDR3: CASMGGGQANLYNEQFF. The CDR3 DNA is TGTGCCAGTATGGGGGGAGGACAGGCGAACCTCTACAATGAGCAGTTCTTC.